This T cell receptor (beta chain) emerged from a study of read filtering for tumor transcriptome and immune sequencing. CDR1 is KGHDR, CDR2 SFDVKD, per germline. Trimming took 2 bases from V and 4 from J; bases not matched to a gene: 7. The CDR3 extends over 17 amino acids. Molecular barcoded adaptors covering alpha/delta and beta/gamma chains were used on approximately 400 ng RNA. TCRdb reprocessed the reads via MiXCR and lists one record per CDR3 protein. The table includes approximately 140,000 distinct CDR3 sequences, approximately 13% detected once. This clonotype was recorded at least ten times.

The chain joins TRBV24-1 to TRBJ1-5; 10 bases match TRBD1. The sample comprised a population of CD138-negative cells sorted from bone marrow. This receptor was taken from a donor aged 40 or older with multiple myeloma. The CDR3 here is CATSDSTGTGVNQPQHF. The CDR3 DNA reads as TGTGCCACCAGTGATTCCACCGGGACAGGGGTAAATCAGCCCCAGCATTTT.